One and the same sample provided the 24 T cell receptor beta chains below, sequenced in a study of blood T cell repertoires in COVID-19. Repertoires were generated with immunoSEQ multiplex PCR, while TCRdb's copy carries only in-frame clones and drops some. The sample comprises approximately 300,000 clones, more than 85% of which are singletons, and roughly 20% rests with the top ten. Sequencing input: PBMCs or T cells enriched from blood (not recorded which). These receptors originate from a woman in her twenties or thirties who had recovered from COVID-19.

The V gene is TRBV19, the J gene TRBJ2-3; 7 bases line up with TRBD1. Germline CDR1 is LNHDA and CDR2 is SQIVND (reference sequence). J gave up 1 base and V 6 bases, and 7 bases lay outside the gene matches. CDR3 length equals 15 residues. CDR3 in DNA: TGTGCCAGTAGGGCCGGGACAGTCGGCACAGATACGCAGTATTTT. Translating it yields CASRAGTVGTDTQYF.

J is TRBJ2-5 and V is TRBV2; no clear D. The CDR3 length is 13 residues. Germline V gives CDR1 SNHLY, CDR2 FYNNEI. V gave up 10 bases and J gave up 9 bases, with 21 bases separating them. This CDR3 reads CANSPRERAPQYF. CDR3 bases: TGTGCCAACAGCCCCCGTGAGAGAGCGCCCCAGTACTTC.

The table lists this clone with a few counts. The V gene is TRBV4-1, the J gene TRBJ1-5; 10 bases match TRBD1. Germline-derived CDR1 and CDR2 are MGHRA and YSYEKL. The V gene end was trimmed by 0 bases and the J gene end by 6 bases; junction bases not matched to a gene: 8. This CDR3 region has 17 residues. CDR3 bases: TGCGCCAGCAGCCAAGACGGGACAGGGGTGATTTTTCAGCCCCAGCATTTT. Its translation: CASSQDGTGVIFQPQHF.

V gene TRBV28 combines with J gene TRBJ1-6; D may be TRBD1 (6 bases). The CDR3 extends over 15 amino acids. Trimming cost V 6 bases and J 6 bases, with 15 bases left between them. CDR1 and CDR2 from the germline V gene are MDHEN and SYDVKM. DNA of the CDR3: TGTGCCAGCAGCGCTGGGACAACTGCTAATTCACCCCTCCACTTT. It is translated as CASSAGTTANSPLHF.

V usage is TRBV27 and J usage is TRBJ2-3, with 14 bases lining up with TRBD2. Germline loops: CDR1 MNHEY, CDR2 SMNVEV (reference sequence). CDR3 length: 18 amino acids. With V trimmed by 6 bases and J by 2 bases, 10 bases remained unmatched. The CDR3 loop is CASRLGLAGDRPTDTQYF. CDR3 DNA: TGTGCCAGCAGGCTGGGACTAGCGGGGGATAGACCCACAGATACGCAGTATTTT.

The chain recombines TRBV5-1 with TRBJ1-1; D remains ambiguous. This CDR3 spans 13 amino acids. With 0 bases removed from V and 6 bases from J, the gap between germline ends came to 9 bases. Germline CDR1 SGHRS, CDR2 YFSETQ. CDR3 region: CASSLGGRAEAFF. The CDR3 nucleotides are TGCGCCAGCAGCTTGGGAGGGAGAGCTGAAGCTTTCTTT.

The chain combines TRBV3-1 (or the pseudogene TRBV3-2) with TRBJ2-3; perhaps TRBD2 as D (6 bases). The ends were cut back, 5 bases at V and 2 bases at J, with 11 bases in the middle. From germline, CDR1 is LGHDT and CDR2 YNNKEL (reference sequence). The CDR3 contains 14 residues. Here the CDR3 reads CASSEGLNTDTQYF. Written as DNA, the CDR3 is TGTGCCAGCAGCGAGGGACTCAACACAGATACGCAGTATTTT.

V gene TRBV27 combines with J gene TRBJ2-6; D perhaps matches TRBD2 (6 bases). CDR3 length: 14 residues. Trimming cost V 4 bases and J 3 bases, with 7 bases left between them. Germline V gene sequence: CDR1 MNHEY, CDR2 SMNVEV (reference sequence). DNA of the CDR3: TGTGCCAGCAGTTCGGGGGTTGGGGCCAACGTCCTGACTTTC. Protein sequence: CASSSGVGANVLTF. The entire variable domain, with the rest obtained from reference TRBV27 and TRBJ2-6, is as follows: EAQVTQNPRYLITVTGKKLTVTCSQNMNHEYMSWYRQDPGLGLRQIYYSMNVEVTDKGDVPEGYKVSRKEKRNFPLILESPSPNQTSLYFCASSSGVGANVLTFGAGSRLTVL.

The genes are TRBV5-6 and TRBJ1-2; a weak D match, TRBD1 (6 bases). This CDR3 is built from 13 residues. Trimming cost V 4 bases and J 6 bases, with 13 bases left between them. CDR1 SGHDT and CDR2 YYEEEE come from the germline V gene. The CDR3 bases are TGTGCCAGCAGCCCACGGACAGAACATGGCTACACCTTC. Its protein is CASSPRTEHGYTF.

The chain has TRBV6-2 or TRBV6-3 and TRBJ1-5; no definite D call. Germline lookup yields CDR1 MNHEY and CDR2 SVGEGT. V gave up 6 bases and J gave up 4 bases, with 13 bases separating them. CDR3 length: 14 residues. The CDR3 here is CASSSIPTNQPQHF. CDR3 DNA sequence: TGTGCCAGCAGCTCTATCCCCACGAATCAGCCCCAGCATTTT.

The chain has TRBV5-1 and TRBJ1-2, with 8 positions matching TRBD1. The germline V gene encodes CDR1 SGHRS and CDR2 YFSETQ. CDR3 size: 12 residues. V lost 3 bases, J lost 6 bases, and 1 base stayed unmatched. The CDR3 region is CASSSDRDGYTF. The DNA for the CDR3 is TGCGCCAGCAGCTCGGACAGGGATGGCTACACCTTC. The whole variable domain, filled in from reference TRBV5-1 and TRBJ1-2, reads KAGVTQTPRYLIKTRGQQVTLSCSPISGHRSVSWYQQTPGQGLQFLFEYFSETQRNKGNFPGRFSGRQFSNSRSEMNVSTLELGDSALYLCASSSDRDGYTFGSGTRLTVV.

This rearrangement joins TRBV7-3 to TRBJ2-1, with D perhaps TRBD2 (6 bases). Trimming cost V 3 bases and J 7 bases, with 16 bases left between them. Germline V gene lookup returns CDR1 SGHTA and CDR2 FQGTGA. The CDR3 is 15 residues long. The CDR3 spells CASSFSSAAGNEQFF. For the CDR3, the DNA is TGTGCCAGCAGCTTCTCTAGCGCCGCCGGAAATGAGCAGTTCTTC. Full variable domain (missing parts from reference TRBV7-3 and TRBJ2-1): GAGVSQTPSNKVTEKGKYVELRCDPISGHTALYWYRQSLGQGPEFLIYFQGTGAADDSGLPNDRFFAVRPEGSVSTLKIQRTERGDSAVYLCASSFSSAAGNEQFFGPGTRLTVL.

The chain has TRBV2 and TRBJ2-7, with TRBD2 as a possible D gene (6 bases). V was trimmed by 4 bases and J by 3 bases, leaving 7 bases between them. CDR3 size: 12 residues. CDR1 and CDR2 (germline): SNHLY, FYNNEI. CDR3 nucleotides: TGTGCCAGCAGTGCCGGGGGCTACGAGCAGTACTTC. As protein: CASSAGGYEQYF.

The chain uses TRBV28 and TRBJ1-3; 7 bases agree with TRBD1. The CDR3 runs 13 residues. V shed 5 bases and J 4 bases; nucleotides not matched to a gene: 2. Germline-derived CDR1 and CDR2 are MDHEN and SYDVKM. As DNA, the CDR3 is TGTGCCAGCAGTCCGGGACAGGGAAACACCATATATTTT. This sequence encodes CASSPGQGNTIYF.

The chain links TRBV19 to TRBJ2-2; weak D call: TRBD1 (5 bases). CDR3 size: 14 residues. Trimming stripped 2 bases from V and 7 bases from J, with 11 bases between. Germline-derived CDR1 and CDR2 are LNHDA and SQIVND (reference sequence). CDR3 sequence reads: CASSISPGHGELFF. CDR3 DNA: TGTGCCAGTAGTATATCCCCAGGACACGGGGAGCTGTTTTTT.

This clone was seen more than once but under ten times. J is TRBJ2-2 and V is TRBV27; D is perhaps TRBD2 (6 bases). CDR1 and CDR2 (germline): MNHEY, SMNVEV (reference sequence). V was trimmed by 4 bases and J by 1 base, leaving 13 bases between them. The CDR3 sequence is 16 residues long. CDR3 nucleotide sequence: TGTGCCAGCAGTTCTATCGGGAGTCAGAACACCGGGGAGCTGTTTTTT. This encodes CASSSIGSQNTGELFF.

V usage is TRBV5-1 and J usage is TRBJ2-1; 9 bases are a match to TRBD2. V was clipped by 7 bases and J by 6 bases; unmatched bases: 8. The CDR3 is 14 residues long. Looked up from germline, CDR1 is SGHRS and CDR2 is YFSETQ. In DNA, the CDR3 is TGCGCCAGCCAAGCAGGCGGGGGGGGCAATGAGCAGTTCTTC. Translation: CASQAGGGGNEQFF.

The chain uses TRBV19 and TRBJ1-4; possibly TRBD1 for D (5 bases). CDR1 is LNHDA and CDR2 is SQIVND in the germline V gene (reference sequence). V lost 6 bases and J 0 bases, leaving 8 bases between the germline ends. There are 14 residues in the CDR3. CDR3 amino acids: CASSTGTTNEKLFF. The CDR3, as DNA: TGTGCCAGTAGCACAGGAACAACTAATGAAAAACTGTTTTTT.

The V call is TRBV27, the J call TRBJ2-1; D might be TRBD1 (6 bases). Deletions cut 5 bases from V and 4 bases from J, with 18 bases between. Germline V CDR1 and CDR2: MNHEY, SMNVEV (reference sequence). This CDR3 comprises 16 residues. The CDR3 DNA sequence: TGTGCCAGCAGTCCATCAGGGGCAGGTCGGTACAATGAGCAGTTCTTC. Encoded protein: CASSPSGAGRYNEQFF.

The chain carries TRBV24-1 and TRBJ2-7; 7 positions agree with TRBD1. Germline V gene lookup returns CDR1 KGHDR and CDR2 SFDVKD. The CDR3 contains 13 residues. The J segment lost 7 bases and the V segment lost 4 bases, leaving 6 bases of the junction unmatched. The CDR3 nucleotides are TGTGCCACCAGTGAAAACAGGGGCGCGGAGCAGTACTTC. Protein product: CATSENRGAEQYF.

The rearrangement joins TRBV29-1 to TRBJ2-3, with TRBD2 as a possible D gene (6 bases). CDR3 length: 12 amino acids. V dropped 7 bases and J dropped 4 bases, with 12 bases sitting between them. Germline-derived CDR1 and CDR2 are SQVTM and ANQGSEA. CDR3 sequence: CSAGGEPDTQYF. The CDR3 DNA follows: TGCAGCGCCGGAGGGGAGCCAGATACGCAGTATTTT.

V gene TRBV9 combines with J gene TRBJ2-7; TRBD2 matches at 12 bases. The CDR3 is 18 amino acids. Trimming removed 4 bases from V and 0 bases from J; junction bases left unmatched: 11. Germline V lookup: CDR1 SGDLS, CDR2 YYNGEE. CDR3 nucleotides: TGTGCCAGCAGCCCCCGTTCCCAGACTAGCGGGAGCTCCTACGAGCAGTACTTC. This encodes CASSPRSQTSGSSYEQYF.

The rearrangement joins TRBV7-2 to TRBJ2-1; TRBD2 matches at 9 bases. After removal of 5 bases from V and 5 bases from J, the junction contained 13 bases not matched to a gene. Germline lookup yields CDR1 SGHTA and CDR2 FQGNSA. The CDR3 runs to 17 residues. The CDR3 reads CASSPSRTSAWNNEQFF. The CDR3 DNA sequence: TGTGCCAGCAGCCCCTCCAGGACTAGCGCTTGGAACAATGAGCAGTTCTTC.

This chain uses TRBV2 with TRBJ2-1; 7 bases map to TRBD1. This CDR3 is built from 16 residues. Germline CDR1 is SNHLY and CDR2 is FYNNEI. With V trimmed by 3 bases and J by 8 bases, 13 bases remained unmatched. The CDR3 DNA is TGTGCCAGCAGTGATTCTAGGGGCAGGGGGATTTATGAGCAGTTCTTC. Protein: CASSDSRGRGIYEQFF.